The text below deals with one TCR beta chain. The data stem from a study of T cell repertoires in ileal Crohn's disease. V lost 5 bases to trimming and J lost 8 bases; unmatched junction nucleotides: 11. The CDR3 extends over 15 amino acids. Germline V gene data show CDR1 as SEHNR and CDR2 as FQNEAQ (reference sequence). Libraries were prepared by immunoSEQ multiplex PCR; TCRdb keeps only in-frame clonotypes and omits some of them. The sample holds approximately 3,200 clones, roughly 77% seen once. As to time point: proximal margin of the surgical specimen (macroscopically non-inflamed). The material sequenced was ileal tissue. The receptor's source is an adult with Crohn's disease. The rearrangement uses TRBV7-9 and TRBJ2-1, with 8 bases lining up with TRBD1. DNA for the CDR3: TGTGCCAGCAGCCCAAGGACAGGGTCTAAGGATGAGCAGTTCTTC. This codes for CASSPRTGSKDEQFF. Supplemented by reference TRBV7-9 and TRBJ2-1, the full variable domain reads DTGVSQNPRHKITKRGQNVTFRCDPISEHNRLYWYRQTLGQGPEFLTYFQNEAQLEKSRLLSDRFSAERPKGSFSTLEIQRTEQGDSAMYLCASSPRTGSKDEQFFGPGTRLTVL.